This passage covers 20 T cell receptor beta chains from one sample sequenced in a study of cytomegalovirus exposure and HLA in healthy donors. The PCR ran on 60 Vbeta and 13 Jbeta primers. TCRdb keeps only in-frame clones here, not all; method: immunoSEQ multiplex PCR. The sample yields about 300,000 clones, about nine tenths seen once. Sequenced: PBMCs. These receptors were collected from a man between 35 and 55 years old in good health and CMV-seropositive.

The chain uses TRBV2 and TRBJ1-1; no clear D. In germline, CDR1 is SNHLY, CDR2 FYNNEI. Trimming left V 6 bases short and J 3 bases short, with 11 bases between. This CDR3 is 13 amino acids long. The CDR3 protein is CASSALADTEAFF. The CDR3 DNA is TGTGCCAGCAGCGCACTAGCGGACACTGAAGCTTTCTTT.

The chain has TRBV19 and TRBJ2-5; 9 positions agree with TRBD1. CDR3 length: 15 amino acids. CDR1 and CDR2 (germline): LNHDA, SQIVND (reference sequence). The J segment lost 5 bases and the V segment lost 4 bases, leaving 8 bases of the junction unmatched. CDR3 sequence (DNA): TGTGCCAGTAGTACCGGGACAGGGCCTTGGGAGACCCAGTACTTC. It yields the protein CASSTGTGPWETQYF.

The sample holds a few counts of this clone. This chain uses TRBV7-3 with TRBJ1-2; perhaps TRBD1 as D (5 bases). Trimming shortened V by 2 bases and J by 8 bases, and 12 bases separated the two germline ends. The CDR3 loop spans 13 amino acids. In germline, CDR1 is SGHTA, CDR2 FQGTGA. The CDR3: CASSLSQGLGYTF. In DNA form, the CDR3 reads TGTGCCAGCAGCTTATCCCAGGGCCTGGGCTACACCTTC.

This clone appeared a few times. This chain connects TRBV18 to TRBJ1-1; D remains unclear. Trimming cost V 3 bases and J 7 bases, with 12 bases left between them. CDR1 KGHSH and CDR2 LQKENI come from the germline V gene. CDR3 length: 13 residues. CDR3 DNA: TGTGCCAGCTCACCCAGAGGTTTTTATGAAGCTTTCTTT. It yields the protein CASSPRGFYEAFF. The whole variable domain, remainder taken from reference TRBV18 and TRBJ1-1, is NAGVMQNPRHLVRRRGQEARLRCSPMKGHSHVYWYRQLPEEGLKFMVYLQKENIIDESGMPKERFSAEFPKEGPSILRIQQVVRGDSAAYFCASSPRGFYEAFFGQGTRLTVV.

J is TRBJ1-4 and V is TRBV7-9; 12 bases match TRBD1. V lost 5 bases and J lost 5; bases outside the gene matches: 3. This CDR3 comprises 15 residues. The germline V gene encodes CDR1 SEHNR and CDR2 FQNEAQ (reference sequence). CDR3 sequence reads: CASSPGTGGNEKLFF. CDR3 coding DNA: TGTGCCAGCAGCCCCGGGACAGGGGGCAATGAAAAACTGTTTTTT. The variable domain in full, with the rest retrieved from reference TRBV7-9 and TRBJ1-4, is DTGVSQNPRHKITKRGQNVTFRCDPISEHNRLYWYRQTLGQGPEFLTYFQNEAQLEKSRLLSDRFSAERPKGSFSTLEIQRTEQGDSAMYLCASSPGTGGNEKLFFGSGTQLSVL.

The chain is built from TRBV7-9 and TRBJ2-2; D possibly corresponds to TRBD1 (5 bases). Per germline, CDR1 SEHNR and CDR2 FQNEAQ (reference sequence). The V and J ends lost 6 bases and 6 bases respectively, with 14 bases between them. This CDR3 has 14 residues. DNA for the CDR3: TGTGCCAGCAGTTCCGCCCCAGGGTCCGGGGAGCTGTTTTTT. Its protein product is CASSSAPGSGELFF.

This chain joins TRBV6-1 and TRBJ2-7; 7 nucleotides match TRBD2. Germline V lookup: CDR1 MNHNS, CDR2 SASEGT. The CDR3 consists of 14 residues. Germline trimming cut 5 bases from V and 5 bases from J; bases unmatched to any gene: 9. The DNA for the CDR3 is TGTGCCAGCAGTTATGGACTAGTGGGGGACGAGCAGTACTTC. It encodes CASSYGLVGDEQYF.

The CDR3 coding sequence is TGTGCCAGCAGCTCTGGGCCGGGACAGGGAGCCTACGAGCAGTACTTC. Amino acids: CASSSGPGQGAYEQYF. J is TRBJ2-7 and V is TRBV7-6; 9 bases are shared with TRBD1. V gave up 4 bases and J gave up 2 bases; unmatched junction bases: 9. The CDR3 length is 16 residues. CDR1 is SGHVS and CDR2 is FNYEAQ in the germline V gene.

This sequence joins TRBV28 and TRBJ1-4; possible D gene TRBD1, 6 bases. Germline V gene lookup returns CDR1 MDHEN and CDR2 SYDVKM. The CDR3 spans 16 residues. With 3 bases removed from V and 7 bases from J, the gap between germline ends came to 18 bases. This CDR3 is CASSFPEQGGGEKLFF. The CDR3 DNA sequence: TGTGCCAGCAGTTTCCCTGAACAGGGAGGGGGTGAAAAACTGTTTTTT.

The J gene is TRBJ1-2, the V gene TRBV28; 8 bases align to TRBD1. V lost 10 bases to trimming and J lost 4 bases; unmatched junction nucleotides: 5. This CDR3 spans 12 amino acids. Germline values: CDR1 MDHEN, CDR2 SYDVKM. CDR3: CATRQGSYGYTF. CDR3 nucleotide sequence: TGTGCCACCCGACAGGGGAGCTATGGCTACACCTTC.

The chain employs TRBV18 and TRBJ1-4; TRBD1 agrees at 10 bases. In germline, CDR1 is KGHSH, CDR2 LQKENI. This CDR3 region has 15 residues. V was pared by 0 bases and J by 8 bases, with 3 bases of the junction left unmatched. The CDR3 sequence: CASSPPGTGEEKLFF. For the CDR3, the DNA is TGTGCCAGCTCACCACCTGGGACAGGGGAAGAAAAACTGTTTTTT. Together with reference TRBV18 and TRBJ1-4, the CDR3 gives the full variable domain: NAGVMQNPRHLVRRRGQEARLRCSPMKGHSHVYWYRQLPEEGLKFMVYLQKENIIDESGMPKERFSAEFPKEGPSILRIQQVVRGDSAAYFCASSPPGTGEEKLFFGSGTQLSVL.

This clone was counted once. The J gene is TRBJ2-7, the V gene TRBV6-5; D is perhaps TRBD1 (5 bases). V was cut by 2 bases and J by 7 bases, with 6 bases left in between. From germline, CDR1 is MNHEY and CDR2 SVGAGI. This CDR3 has 11 residues. CDR3 loop: CASSYGQEQYF. In DNA, the CDR3 is TGTGCCAGCAGTTACGGACAAGAGCAGTACTTC.

The chain couples TRBV5-1 to TRBJ2-3; D is possibly TRBD1 (6 bases). CDR1 and CDR2 from the germline V gene are SGHRS and YFSETQ. The CDR3 contains 16 residues. Trimming removed 0 bases from V and 2 bases from J, with 13 bases in between. CDR3 protein: CASSLGGRGPTDTQYF. CDR3 in DNA: TGCGCCAGCAGCTTGGGGGGCAGGGGTCCCACAGATACGCAGTATTTT.

The chain is built from TRBV19 and TRBJ2-1; 8 positions match TRBD1. This CDR3 is built from 15 residues. J was trimmed by 4 bases and V by 4 bases; bases with no gene match: 6. Germline V gene lookup returns CDR1 LNHDA and CDR2 SQIVND (reference sequence). Written as DNA, the CDR3 is TGTGCCAGTAGTAAAGGGCAGGGGGCGTACAATGAGCAGTTCTTC. Its protein product is CASSKGQGAYNEQFF.

The rearrangement uses TRBV6-6 and TRBJ2-3; 8 bases are a match to TRBD2. There are 16 residues in the CDR3. V lost 6 bases to trimming and J lost 4 bases; unmatched junction nucleotides: 12. The germline gives CDR1 MNHNY, CDR2 SVGAGI (reference sequence). Here the CDR3 DNA reads TGTGCCAGCAGCCGATCTAAAGCGGGAGTCCCAGATACGCAGTATTTT. Encoded protein: CASSRSKAGVPDTQYF.

The V call is TRBV5-1, the J call TRBJ1-1; 10 bases map to TRBD1. The CDR3 totals 17 residues. From germline, CDR1 is SGHRS and CDR2 YFSETQ. The V gene end was trimmed by 2 bases and the J gene end by 0 bases; junction bases not matched to a gene: 7. The CDR3 sequence is CASSFSPGTGVNTEAFF. DNA of the CDR3: TGCGCCAGCAGCTTCAGTCCCGGGACAGGGGTGAACACTGAAGCTTTCTTT. The full variable domain, rest sourced from reference TRBV5-1 and TRBJ1-1, is KAGVTQTPRYLIKTRGQQVTLSCSPISGHRSVSWYQQTPGQGLQFLFEYFSETQRNKGNFPGRFSGRQFSNSRSEMNVSTLELGDSALYLCASSFSPGTGVNTEAFFGQGTRLTVV.

The chain couples TRBV5-1 to TRBJ1-4; 8 nucleotides match TRBD1. There are 14 residues in the CDR3. Germline CDR1 is SGHRS and CDR2 is YFSETQ. The trim removed 1 base at V and 7 bases at J, leaving 3 bases unmatched. The CDR3: CASSLYGQGEKLFF. The CDR3, as DNA: TGCGCCAGCAGCTTGTATGGACAGGGTGAAAAACTGTTTTTT.

V is TRBV7-9 and J is TRBJ1-3, with D tentatively TRBD1 (6 bases). Trimming removed 2 bases from V and 4 bases from J, with 15 bases in between. The length of the CDR3 is 16 residues. Germline CDR1 reads SEHNR; CDR2 reads FQNEAQ (reference sequence). In DNA form, the CDR3 reads TGTGCCAGCAGCTTACCCCAGGGGTCAGGAGGAAACACCATATATTTT. Its translation: CASSLPQGSGGNTIYF.

The chain joins TRBV7-2 to TRBJ2-1; unclear D gene. The CDR3 sequence is 11 residues long. V shed 6 bases and J shed 7 bases, with 7 bases lying between them. Germline loops: CDR1 SGHTA, CDR2 FQGNSA. As DNA, the CDR3 is TGTGCCAGCAGGTTTACAAATGAGCAGTTCTTC. Amino acid sequence: CASRFTNEQFF.

This clone was seen just once. The chain is built from TRBV5-1 and TRBJ2-2; TRBD2 agrees at 8 bases. The CDR3 contains 14 residues. CDR1 and CDR2 (germline): SGHRS, YFSETQ. V trimming: 3 bases; J trimming: 5 bases; junction bases outside the gene matches: 3. CDR3 sequence reads: CASSSPGGTGELFF. In DNA, the CDR3 is TGCGCCAGCAGCTCCCCGGGAGGGACCGGGGAGCTGTTTTTT.